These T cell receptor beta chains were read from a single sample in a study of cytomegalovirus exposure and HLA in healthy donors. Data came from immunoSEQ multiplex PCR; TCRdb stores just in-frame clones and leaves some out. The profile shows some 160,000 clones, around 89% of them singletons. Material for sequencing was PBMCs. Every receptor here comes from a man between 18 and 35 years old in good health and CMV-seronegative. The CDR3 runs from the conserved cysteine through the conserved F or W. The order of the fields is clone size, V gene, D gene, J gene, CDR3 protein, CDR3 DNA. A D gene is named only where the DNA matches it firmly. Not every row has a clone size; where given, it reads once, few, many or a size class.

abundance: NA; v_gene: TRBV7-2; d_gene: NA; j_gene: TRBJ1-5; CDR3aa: CASSLVGGPESNQPQHF; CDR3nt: TGTGCCAGCAGCTTAGTTGGAGGGCCCGAAAGTAATCAGCCCCAGCATTTT
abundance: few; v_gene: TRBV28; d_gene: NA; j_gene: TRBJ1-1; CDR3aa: CASSFMNTEAFF; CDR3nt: TGTGCCAGCAGTTTCATGAACACTGAAGCTTTCTTT
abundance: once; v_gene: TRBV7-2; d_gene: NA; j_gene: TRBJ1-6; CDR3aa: CASSLWGRGNSPLHF; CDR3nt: TGTGCCAGCAGCTTGTGGGGCAGGGGTAATTCACCCCTCCACTTT
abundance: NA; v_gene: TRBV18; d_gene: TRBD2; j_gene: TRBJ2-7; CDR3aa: CASSPLAGGRWNEQYF; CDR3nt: TGTGCCAGCTCACCCCTAGCGGGAGGAAGGTGGAACGAGCAGTACTTC
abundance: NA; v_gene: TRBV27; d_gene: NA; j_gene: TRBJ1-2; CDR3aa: CASSLGGSRNGYTF; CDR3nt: TGTGCCAGCAGCCTCGGGGGGTCTAGAAATGGCTACACCTTC
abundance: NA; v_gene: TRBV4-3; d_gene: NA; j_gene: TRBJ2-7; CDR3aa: CASSQEKSGGYEQYF; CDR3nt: TGCGCCAGCAGCCAAGAAAAGAGCGGCGGATACGAGCAGTACTTC
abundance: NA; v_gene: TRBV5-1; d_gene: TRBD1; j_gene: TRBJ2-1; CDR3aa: CASSFDQGAEYVDEQFF; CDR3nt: TGCGCCAGCAGCTTCGATCAGGGGGCGGAATATGTCGATGAGCAGTTCTTC
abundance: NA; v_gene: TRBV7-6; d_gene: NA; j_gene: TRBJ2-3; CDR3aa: CASSLVGGRGDTQYF; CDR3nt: TGTGCCAGCAGCTTAGTGGGGGGGCGCGGAGATACGCAGTATTTT
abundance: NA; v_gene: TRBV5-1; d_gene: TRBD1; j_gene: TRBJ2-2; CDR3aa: CASSLQGGVGELFF; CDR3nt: TGCGCCAGCAGCTTGCAAGGGGGCGTCGGGGAGCTGTTTTTT
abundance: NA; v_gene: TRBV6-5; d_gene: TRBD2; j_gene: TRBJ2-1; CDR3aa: CASSYLAGTYNEQFF; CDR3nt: TGTGCCAGCAGTTATCTAGCGGGAACCTACAATGAGCAGTTCTTC
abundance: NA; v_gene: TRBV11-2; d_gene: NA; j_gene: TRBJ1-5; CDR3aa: CASFPRWPLNQPQHF; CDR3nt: TGTGCCAGCTTCCCTAGGTGGCCCCTCAATCAGCCCCAGCATTTT
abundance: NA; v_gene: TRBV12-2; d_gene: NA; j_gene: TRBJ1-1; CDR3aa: CASRLESVGLNTEAFF; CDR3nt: TGTGCAAGTCGCTTAGAATCTGTCGGTTTGAACACTGAAGCTTTCTTT
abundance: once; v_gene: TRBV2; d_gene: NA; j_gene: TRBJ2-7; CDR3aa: CASSSLADYEQYF; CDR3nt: TGTGCCAGCAGTTCCCTAGCAGACTACGAGCAGTACTTC
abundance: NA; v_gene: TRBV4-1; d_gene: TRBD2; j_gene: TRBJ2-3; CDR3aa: CASSPKRFSGPGTDTQYF; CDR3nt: TGCGCCAGCAGCCCAAAGCGGTTTAGCGGGCCGGGTACAGATACGCAGTATTTT
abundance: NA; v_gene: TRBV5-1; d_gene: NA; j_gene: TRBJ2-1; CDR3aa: CASSLAGVEQFF; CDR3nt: TGCGCCAGCAGCTTGGCAGGGGTAGAGCAGTTCTTC
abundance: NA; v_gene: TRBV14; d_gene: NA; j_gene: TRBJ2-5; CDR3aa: CASSRPGRGIETQYF; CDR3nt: TGTGCCAGCAGCCGCCCTGGTCGGGGGATTGAGACCCAGTACTTC
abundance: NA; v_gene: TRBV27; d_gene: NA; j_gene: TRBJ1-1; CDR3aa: CASTSALGTEAFF; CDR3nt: TGTGCCAGCACAAGCGCCCTCGGCACTGAAGCTTTCTTT
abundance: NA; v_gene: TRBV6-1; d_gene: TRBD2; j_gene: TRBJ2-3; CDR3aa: CASSESSGGSDTQYF; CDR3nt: TGTGCCAGCAGTGAAAGTAGCGGGGGGTCGGATACGCAGTATTTT
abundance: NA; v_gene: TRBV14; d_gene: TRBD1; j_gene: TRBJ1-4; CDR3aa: CASSLGQGRNEKLFF; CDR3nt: TGTGCCAGCAGCCTCGGACAGGGACGTAATGAAAAACTGTTTTTT
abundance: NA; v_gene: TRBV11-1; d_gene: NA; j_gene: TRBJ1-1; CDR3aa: CASSLYRSTEAFF; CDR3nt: TGTGCCAGCAGCCTATACAGGTCCACTGAAGCTTTCTTT
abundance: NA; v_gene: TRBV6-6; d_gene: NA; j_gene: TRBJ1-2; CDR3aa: CASTQNIQGWGYTF; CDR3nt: TGTGCCAGCACCCAAAATATACAGGGTTGGGGCTACACCTTC
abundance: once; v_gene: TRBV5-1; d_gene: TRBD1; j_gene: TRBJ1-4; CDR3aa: CASSPGQSNEKLFF; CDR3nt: TGCGCCAGTTCCCCGGGACAGAGTAATGAAAAACTGTTTTTT
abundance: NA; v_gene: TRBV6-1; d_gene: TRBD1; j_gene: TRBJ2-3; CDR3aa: CASSEMFGTGADTQYF; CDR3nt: TGTGCCAGCAGTGAAATGTTTGGGACAGGAGCCGATACGCAGTATTTT
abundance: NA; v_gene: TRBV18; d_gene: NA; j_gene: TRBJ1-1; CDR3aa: CASPQGAKENTEAFF; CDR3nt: TGTGCCAGCCCTCAGGGTGCCAAAGAGAACACTGAAGCTTTCTTT
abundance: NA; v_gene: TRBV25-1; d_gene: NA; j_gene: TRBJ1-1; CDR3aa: CASSGQAGGEAFF; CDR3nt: TGTGCCAGCAGTGGCCAGGCGGGCGGGGAAGCTTTCTTT
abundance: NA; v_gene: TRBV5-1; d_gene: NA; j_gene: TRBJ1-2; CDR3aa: CASSLEPTDTYGYTF; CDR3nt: TGCGCCAGCAGCTTGGAGCCCACCGATACCTATGGCTACACCTTC
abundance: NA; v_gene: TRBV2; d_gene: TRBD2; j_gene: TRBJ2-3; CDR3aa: CASTLGLAGTDTQYF; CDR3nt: TGTGCCAGCACCTTAGGACTAGCGGGCACAGATACGCAGTATTTT
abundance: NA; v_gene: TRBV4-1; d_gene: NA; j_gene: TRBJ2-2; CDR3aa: CASSQPAGRANTGELFF; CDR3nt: TGCGCCAGCAGCCAGCCCGCAGGGCGCGCGAACACCGGGGAGCTGTTTTTT
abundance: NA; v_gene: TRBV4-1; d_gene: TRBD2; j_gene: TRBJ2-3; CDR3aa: CASSQEDSGYLTDTQYF; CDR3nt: TGCGCCAGCAGCCAAGAGGATAGCGGGTACCTCACAGATACGCAGTATTTT
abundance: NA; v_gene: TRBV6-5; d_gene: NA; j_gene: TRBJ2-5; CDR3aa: CASSYSGRGVAETQYF; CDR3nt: TGTGCCAGCAGTTACTCGGGCAGGGGGGTAGCAGAGACCCAGTACTTC
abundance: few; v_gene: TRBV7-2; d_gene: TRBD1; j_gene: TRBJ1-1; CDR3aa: CASSLKAGGTEAFF; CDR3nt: TGTGCCAGCAGCTTAAAGGCAGGGGGCACTGAAGCTTTCTTT
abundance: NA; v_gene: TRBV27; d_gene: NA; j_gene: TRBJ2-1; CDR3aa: CASSRLADEQFF; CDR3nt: TGTGCCAGCAGCCGACTCGCGGATGAGCAGTTCTTC
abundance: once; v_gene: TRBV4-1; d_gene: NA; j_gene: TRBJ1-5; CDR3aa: CASSQAAQGSNQPQHF; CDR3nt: TGCGCCAGCAGCCAAGCTGCCCAGGGTAGCAATCAGCCCCAGCATTTT
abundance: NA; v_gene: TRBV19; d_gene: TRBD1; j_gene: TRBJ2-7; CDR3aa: CATLQDREGTYEQYF; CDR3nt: TGTGCCACCCTACAGGACAGGGAAGGAACCTACGAGCAGTACTTC
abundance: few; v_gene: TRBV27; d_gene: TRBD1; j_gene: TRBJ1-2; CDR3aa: CASSPGQGYGYTF; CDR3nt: TGTGCCAGCAGTCCCGGACAGGGCTATGGCTACACCTTC
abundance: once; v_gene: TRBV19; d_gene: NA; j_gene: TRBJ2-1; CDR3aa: CASSIIRGSGYNEQFF; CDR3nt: TGTGCCAGTAGTATAATCCGGGGTTCGGGCTACAATGAGCAGTTCTTC
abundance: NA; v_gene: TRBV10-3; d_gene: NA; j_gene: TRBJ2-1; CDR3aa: CATKGTENEQFF; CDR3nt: TGTGCCACCAAAGGAACAGAGAATGAGCAGTTCTTC
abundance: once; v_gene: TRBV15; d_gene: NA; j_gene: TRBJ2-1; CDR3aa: CATSRGGTPYNEQFF; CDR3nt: TGTGCCACCAGCAGAGGGGGCACGCCGTACAATGAGCAGTTCTTC
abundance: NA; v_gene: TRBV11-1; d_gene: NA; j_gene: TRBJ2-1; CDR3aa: CASTPGQGWDNEQFF; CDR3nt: TGTGCCAGCACCCCCGGTCAGGGGTGGGACAATGAGCAGTTCTTC
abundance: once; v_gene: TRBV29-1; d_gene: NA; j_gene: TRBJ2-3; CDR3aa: CSAVDSTGGDTQYF; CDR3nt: TGCAGCGCCGTAGATTCAACCGGTGGAGATACGCAGTATTTT
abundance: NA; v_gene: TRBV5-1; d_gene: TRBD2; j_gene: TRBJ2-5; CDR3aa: CASSAGLAGVETQYF; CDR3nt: TGCGCCAGCAGCGCGGGACTAGCGGGGGTAGAGACCCAGTACTTC
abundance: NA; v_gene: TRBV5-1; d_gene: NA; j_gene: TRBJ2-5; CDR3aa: CASSLGQGLVYGETQYF; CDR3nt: TGCGCCAGCAGCTTGGGGCAGGGTTTGGTGTATGGAGAGACCCAGTACTTC
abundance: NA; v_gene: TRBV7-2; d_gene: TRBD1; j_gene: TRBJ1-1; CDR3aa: CASSLGQGATEAFF; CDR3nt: TGTGCCAGCAGCTTGGGACAGGGGGCAACTGAAGCTTTCTTT
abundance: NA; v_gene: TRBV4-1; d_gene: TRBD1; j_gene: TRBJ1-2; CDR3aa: CASSQPPDRESHRSYGYTF; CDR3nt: TGCGCCAGCAGCCAACCCCCTGACAGGGAATCCCACCGGAGCTATGGCTACACCTTC
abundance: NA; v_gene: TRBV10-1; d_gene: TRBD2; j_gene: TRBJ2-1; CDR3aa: CASSEDGRDNEQFF; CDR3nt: TGCGCCAGCAGTGAGGACGGGAGGGACAATGAGCAGTTCTTC
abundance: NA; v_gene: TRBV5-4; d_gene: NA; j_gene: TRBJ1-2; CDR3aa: CASSSTIGARGYTF; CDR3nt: TGTGCCAGCAGCTCAACTATAGGGGCGCGTGGCTACACCTTC
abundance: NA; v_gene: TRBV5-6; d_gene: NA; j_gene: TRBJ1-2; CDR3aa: CASSGGGRGSYGYTF; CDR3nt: TGTGCCAGCAGCGGGGGGGGACGTGGCTCATATGGCTACACCTTC
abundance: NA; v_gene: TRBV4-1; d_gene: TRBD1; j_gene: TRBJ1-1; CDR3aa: CASSQVGFTGQDTEAFF; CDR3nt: TGCGCCAGCAGCCAAGTAGGATTTACGGGACAGGACACTGAAGCTTTCTTT
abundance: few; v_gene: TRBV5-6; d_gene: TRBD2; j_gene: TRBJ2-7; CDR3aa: CASSPPGTRGEQYF; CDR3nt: TGTGCCAGCAGCCCCCCCGGGACTAGAGGGGAGCAGTACTTC